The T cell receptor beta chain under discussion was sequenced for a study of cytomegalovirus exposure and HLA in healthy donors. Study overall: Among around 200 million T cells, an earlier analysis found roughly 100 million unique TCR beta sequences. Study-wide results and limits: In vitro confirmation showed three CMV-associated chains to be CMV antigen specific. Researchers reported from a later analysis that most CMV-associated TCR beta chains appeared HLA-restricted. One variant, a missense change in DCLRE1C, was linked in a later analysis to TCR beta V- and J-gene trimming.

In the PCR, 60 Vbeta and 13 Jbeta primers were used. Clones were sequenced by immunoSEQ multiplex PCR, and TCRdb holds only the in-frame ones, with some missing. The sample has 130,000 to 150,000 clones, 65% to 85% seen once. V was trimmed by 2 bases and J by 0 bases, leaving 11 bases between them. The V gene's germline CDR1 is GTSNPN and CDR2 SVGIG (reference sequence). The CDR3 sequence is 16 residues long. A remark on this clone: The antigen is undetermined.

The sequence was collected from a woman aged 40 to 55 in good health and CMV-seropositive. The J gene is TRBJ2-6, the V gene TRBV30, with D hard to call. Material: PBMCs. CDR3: CAWSPFGSSGANVLTF. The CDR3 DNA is TGTGCCTGGAGTCCATTTGGCAGCTCTGGGGCCAACGTCCTGACTTTC.